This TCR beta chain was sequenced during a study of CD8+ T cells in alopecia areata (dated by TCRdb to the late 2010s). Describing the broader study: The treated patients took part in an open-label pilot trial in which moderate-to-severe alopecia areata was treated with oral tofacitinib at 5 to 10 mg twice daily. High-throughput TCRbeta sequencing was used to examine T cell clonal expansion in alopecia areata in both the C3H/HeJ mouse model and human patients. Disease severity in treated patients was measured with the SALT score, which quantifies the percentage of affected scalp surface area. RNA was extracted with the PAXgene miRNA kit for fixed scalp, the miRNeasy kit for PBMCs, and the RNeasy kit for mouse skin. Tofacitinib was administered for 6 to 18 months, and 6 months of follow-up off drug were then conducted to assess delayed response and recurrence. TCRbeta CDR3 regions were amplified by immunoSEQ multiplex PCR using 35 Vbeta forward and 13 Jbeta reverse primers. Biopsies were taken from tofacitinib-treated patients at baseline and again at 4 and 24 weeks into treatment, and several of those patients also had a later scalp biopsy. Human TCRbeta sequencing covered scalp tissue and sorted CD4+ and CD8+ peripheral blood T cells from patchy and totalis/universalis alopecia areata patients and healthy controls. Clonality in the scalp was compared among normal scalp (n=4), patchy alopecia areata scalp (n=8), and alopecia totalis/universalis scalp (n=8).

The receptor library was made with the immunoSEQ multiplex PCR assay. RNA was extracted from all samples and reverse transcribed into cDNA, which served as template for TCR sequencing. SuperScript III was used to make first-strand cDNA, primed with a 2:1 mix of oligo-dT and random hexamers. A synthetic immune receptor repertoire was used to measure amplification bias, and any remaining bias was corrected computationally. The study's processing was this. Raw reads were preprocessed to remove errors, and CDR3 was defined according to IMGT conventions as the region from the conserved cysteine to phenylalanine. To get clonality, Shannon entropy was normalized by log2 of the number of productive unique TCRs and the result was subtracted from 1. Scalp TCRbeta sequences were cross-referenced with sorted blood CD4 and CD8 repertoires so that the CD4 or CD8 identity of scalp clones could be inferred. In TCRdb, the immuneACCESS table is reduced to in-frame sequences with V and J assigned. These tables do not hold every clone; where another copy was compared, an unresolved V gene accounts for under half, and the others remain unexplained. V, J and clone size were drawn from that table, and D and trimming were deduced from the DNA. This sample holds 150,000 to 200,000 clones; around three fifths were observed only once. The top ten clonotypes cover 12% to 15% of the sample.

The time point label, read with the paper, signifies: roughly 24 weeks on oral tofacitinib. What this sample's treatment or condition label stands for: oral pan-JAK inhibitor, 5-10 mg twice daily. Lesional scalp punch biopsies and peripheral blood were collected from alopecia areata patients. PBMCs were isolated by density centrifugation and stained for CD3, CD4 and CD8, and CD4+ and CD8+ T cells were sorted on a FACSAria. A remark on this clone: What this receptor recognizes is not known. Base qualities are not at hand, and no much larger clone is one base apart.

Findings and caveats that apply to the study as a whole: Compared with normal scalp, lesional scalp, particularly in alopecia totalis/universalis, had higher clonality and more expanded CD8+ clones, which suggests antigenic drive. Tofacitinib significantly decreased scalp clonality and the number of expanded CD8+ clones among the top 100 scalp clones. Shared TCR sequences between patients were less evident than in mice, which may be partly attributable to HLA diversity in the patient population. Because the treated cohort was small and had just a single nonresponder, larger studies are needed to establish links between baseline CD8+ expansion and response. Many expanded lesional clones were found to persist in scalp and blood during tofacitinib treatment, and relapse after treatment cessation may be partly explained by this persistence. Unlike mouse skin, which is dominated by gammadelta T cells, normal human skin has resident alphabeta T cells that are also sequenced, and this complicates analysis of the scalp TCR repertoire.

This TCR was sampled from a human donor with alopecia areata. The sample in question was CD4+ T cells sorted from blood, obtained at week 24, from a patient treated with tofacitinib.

The DNA sequence follows: TGTGCCAGCAGCCTTGGACAGGGCGTATCACCCCTCCACTTT. This encodes CASSLGQGVSPLHF. In this chain, TRBV14 is recombined with TRBJ1-6, and 8 junction bases match TRBD1. Ends trimmed: V by 4 bases, J by 10 bases; bases unmatched to a gene: 6. From a lookup of the germline V gene, CDR1 and CDR2 are SGHDN and FVKESK. The CDR3 covers 14 residues, taking in both the cysteine and the phenylalanine. Kept here is only the CDR3 DNA, which spans 42 bases and is read in frame from base 1.